This T cell receptor beta chain stems from a study of blood T cell repertoires in COVID-19. Study details: T cells, B-cell-depleted T cells, or PBMCs provided the cDNA or gDNA that served as material.

V shed 3 bases and J 4 bases; nucleotides not matched to a gene: 5. The germline V gene encodes CDR1 KGHSH and CDR2 LQKENI. This CDR3 has 14 residues. Ages ranged from about 18 to 89 years, with residence in approximately 23 US areas. In the authors' workflow: Reference gene primer amplification in the assay estimated nucleated cell counts. The repertoire was sequenced with immunoSEQ multiplex PCR; TCRdb's copy has only in-frame clones and lacks some. The V and J calls and clone size were taken over from that table, and D and trimming were inferred from the DNA. The table includes about 140,000 clones, roughly 80% detected once.

V gene TRBV18 combines with J gene TRBJ1-2; 7 bases align to TRBD1. The sample comprised PBMCs or T cells enriched from blood (not recorded which). This clonotype originated in a woman aged 35 to 49 who had recovered from COVID-19. The CDR3 region is CASSPQQGSYGYTF. CDR3 bases: TGTGCCAGCTCACCGCAACAGGGGAGCTATGGCTACACCTTC. Using reference TRBV18 and TRBJ1-2 for the parts outside the CDR3, the full variable domain is NAGVMQNPRHLVRRRGQEARLRCSPMKGHSHVYWYRQLPEEGLKFMVYLQKENIIDESGMPKERFSAEFPKEGPSILRIQQVVRGDSAAYFCASSPQQGSYGYTFGSGTRLTVV.